The 15 T cell receptor beta chains presented below share a single source sample, sequenced in a study of T cells in Graves' hyperthyroidism and ophthalmopathy. The TCR beta CDR3 regions underwent amplification using RNA transcripts as the source. The HTBI primer set served for first-round RT-PCR of the TCR CDR3. TCRdb reprocessed the multiplex PCR reads with MiXCR, giving one entry per CDR3 protein. The table shows hundreds of thousands of distinct CDR3 sequences, with 15% to 20% occurring only once. The material sequenced was blood. All receptors derive from a woman aged 18-29 years with Graves' hyperthyroidism.

The sample holds one count of this clonotype. A much larger clone lies one base from this, so it may be a read error. Because it lacks the conserved phenylalanine or tryptophan at the end, this CDR3 is likely a read error. The J gene is TRBJ1-1, the V gene TRBV3-1; a possible D gene is TRBD1 (5 bases). The CDR3 contains 15 residues. V lost 1 base and J 1 base, leaving 10 bases between the germline ends. The V gene's germline CDR1 is LGHDT and CDR2 YNNKEL (reference sequence). This chain's CDR3 is CASSQVVRANTEAFL. DNA of the CDR3: TGTGCCAGCAGCCAAGTTGTCAGGGCGAACACTGAAGCTTTCTTG.

This sequence joins TRBV7-8 and TRBJ2-5, with 8 positions matching TRBD2. The germline gives CDR1 SGHVS, CDR2 FQNEAQ. The junction had 1 base not matched to a gene; V was cut back by 3 bases and J by 1 base. The CDR3 is 14 amino acids. The CDR3 bases are TGTGCCAGCAGCTTCGGGAGGGTCCAAGAGACCCAGTACTTC. Its protein product is CASSFGRVQETQYF.

The sample holds many counts of this clonotype. The rearrangement links TRBV28 to TRBJ1-2; a weak D match, TRBD1 (5 bases). The CDR3 sequence is 12 residues long. The V end lost 9 bases, the J end lost 7 bases, and 15 bases lay between the germline ends. The germline V gene encodes CDR1 MDHEN and CDR2 SYDVKM. The CDR3 region is CASYQQEGGYTF. The CDR3 DNA reads as TGTGCCAGTTACCAACAGGAGGGTGGCTACACCTTC.

This clonotype was seen ten or more times. The CDR3 sequence is CASSATDTYEQYF. The CDR3 coding sequence is TGTGCCAGCAGCGCGACGGATACCTACGAGCAGTACTTC. The V gene is TRBV6-1, the J gene TRBJ2-7; no reliable D call. Germline V gene lookup returns CDR1 MNHNS and CDR2 SASEGT. The CDR3 length is 13 residues. V was trimmed by 6 bases and J by 2 bases, leaving 11 bases between them.

In its sample, this clonotype was seen many times. One end of the junction does not line up with germline, which may come from a read error. In DNA, the CDR3 is TGTGCCGGCAGTGACAGGGGTGTCCGCTACACCTTC. This sequence encodes CAGSDRGVRYTF. V usage is TRBV6-1 and J usage is TRBJ1-2; 8 bases are a match to TRBD1. CDR1 and CDR2 (germline): MNHNS, SASEGT. CDR3 length: 12 amino acids.

This clonotype came up many times. The chain carries TRBV15 and TRBJ1-2, with 8 positions matching TRBD1. The V segment lost 8 bases and the J segment 1 base; nucleotides outside the gene matches: 6. CDR1 and CDR2 (germline): LNHNV, YYDKDF (reference sequence). The CDR3 extends over 14 amino acids. The CDR3 nucleotides are TGTGCCACCCAAGGGGACAGGAGTAACTATGGCTACACCTTC. It translates to CATQGDRSNYGYTF.

Many counts were recorded for this clonotype. The chain couples TRBV24-1 to TRBJ1-1; no firm D call. The V end was cut by 5 bases, the J end by 0 bases, with 6 bases between. Germline V lookup: CDR1 KGHDR, CDR2 SFDVKD. The CDR3 consists of 13 residues. This CDR3 reads CATSGVMNTEAFF. The CDR3 DNA sequence: TGTGCCACCAGTGGAGTTATGAACACTGAAGCTTTCTTT.

The V gene is TRBV6-4, the J gene TRBJ2-5; 11 bases map to TRBD2. The CDR3 has 18 amino acids. Germline-derived CDR1 and CDR2 are MRHNA and SNTAGT. V lost 3 bases to trimming and J lost 5 bases; unmatched junction nucleotides: 14. Here the CDR3 DNA reads TGTGCCAGCAGTGAATCGAGGAGACTAGCGGGGAAGGGGGAGACCCAGTACTTC. Amino acid sequence: CASSESRRLAGKGETQYF.

The V and J genes are TRBV30 and TRBJ1-1, with D tentatively TRBD1 (6 bases). This CDR3 is built from 15 residues. V lost 3 bases to trimming and J lost 3 bases, with 17 bases between them. CDR1 and CDR2 (germline): GTSNPN, SVGIG (reference sequence). The CDR3 sequence is CAWRRPGALDTEAFF. The CDR3 DNA follows: TGTGCCTGGAGACGTCCGGGGGCGCTGGACACTGAAGCTTTCTTT.

The sample holds many counts of this clonotype. The chain recombines TRBV12-3 or TRBV12-4 with TRBJ2-7; a weak D match, TRBD2 (5 bases). The V end lost 6 bases, the J end lost 1 base, and 13 bases lay between the germline ends. This CDR3 has 14 residues. CDR3 protein: CASRRTTTSYEQYF. In DNA form, the CDR3 reads TGTGCCAGCAGACGAACGACTACTTCCTACGAGCAGTACTTC.

There are many counts of this clonotype. The rearrangement uses TRBV6-1 and TRBJ1-1; D might be TRBD1 (5 bases). The germline V gene encodes CDR1 MNHNS and CDR2 SASEGT. V was trimmed by 3 bases and J by 1 base, leaving 12 bases between them. The CDR3 covers 15 residues. CDR3: CASSEYPGGNTEAFF. In nucleotides, the CDR3 is TGTGCCAGCAGTGAGTATCCGGGGGGGAACACTGAAGCTTTCTTT.

This clonotype was recorded many times. The chain is built from TRBV20-1 and TRBJ2-6; D gene uncertain. The CDR3 loop spans 12 amino acids. Trimming took 6 bases from V and 4 from J, leaving 7 bases between them. CDR1 DFQATT and CDR2 SNEGSKA come from the germline V gene (reference sequence). The CDR3 sequence is CSAARGANVLTF. The CDR3 nucleotides read TGCAGTGCCGCTCGGGGGGCCAACGTCCTGACTTTC.

V is TRBV12-3 or TRBV12-4 and J is TRBJ1-5, with D maybe TRBD1 (5 bases). Trimming removed 6 bases from V and 6 bases from J, with 18 bases in between. The CDR3 consists of 15 residues. Here the CDR3 reads CASSASGSGIQPQHF. The CDR3, as DNA: TGTGCCAGCAGCGCGTCCGGATCAGGGATTCAGCCCCAGCATTTT.

This clonotype was recorded at least ten times. The chain employs TRBV10-3 and TRBJ2-5; 11 nucleotides align to TRBD2. The CDR3 loop spans 20 amino acids. Losses at the gene ends were 6 bases for V and 2 bases for J; bases not matched to a gene: 20. Germline loops: CDR1 ENHRY, CDR2 SYGVKD. CDR3 DNA sequence: TGTGCCATCAGCCCCTCGCCGCGGGTAGCGGGGGGGCCGGGTCAAGAGACCCAGTACTTC. It yields the protein CAISPSPRVAGGPGQETQYF.

This clonotype was seen a handful of times. V and J are TRBV6-5 and TRBJ2-5; possible D gene TRBD1, 6 bases. The CDR3 spans 15 residues. V dropped 0 bases and J dropped 4 bases, with 12 bases sitting between them. The germline V gene encodes CDR1 MNHEY and CDR2 SVGAGI. The CDR3 sequence is CASSYSNGGSETQYF. The DNA of the CDR3 is TGTGCCAGCAGTTACTCGAATGGGGGCTCAGAGACCCAGTACTTC.